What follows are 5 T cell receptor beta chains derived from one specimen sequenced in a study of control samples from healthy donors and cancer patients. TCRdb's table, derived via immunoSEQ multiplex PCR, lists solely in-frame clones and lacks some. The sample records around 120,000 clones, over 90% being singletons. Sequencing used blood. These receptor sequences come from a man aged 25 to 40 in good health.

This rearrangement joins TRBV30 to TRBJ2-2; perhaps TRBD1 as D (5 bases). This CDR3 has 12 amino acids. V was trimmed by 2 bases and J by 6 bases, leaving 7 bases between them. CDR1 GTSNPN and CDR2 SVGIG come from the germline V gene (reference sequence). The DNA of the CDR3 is TGTGCCTGGAGTACAGGAGCCGGGGAGCTGTTTTTT. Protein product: CAWSTGAGELFF.

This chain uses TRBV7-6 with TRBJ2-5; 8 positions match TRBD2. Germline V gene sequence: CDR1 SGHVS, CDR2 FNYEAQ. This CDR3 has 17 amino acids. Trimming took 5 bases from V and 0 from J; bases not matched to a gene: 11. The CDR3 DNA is TGTGCCAGCAGCCTCAGCGGGGGACCTTCGTACCAAGAGACCCAGTACTTC. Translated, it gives CASSLSGGPSYQETQYF. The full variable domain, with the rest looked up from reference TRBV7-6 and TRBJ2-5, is GAGVSQSPRYKVTKRGQDVALRCDPISGHVSLYWYRQALGQGPEFLTYFNYEAQQDKSGLPNDRFSAERPEGSISTLTIQRTEQRDSAMYRCASSLSGGPSYQETQYFGPGTRLLVL.

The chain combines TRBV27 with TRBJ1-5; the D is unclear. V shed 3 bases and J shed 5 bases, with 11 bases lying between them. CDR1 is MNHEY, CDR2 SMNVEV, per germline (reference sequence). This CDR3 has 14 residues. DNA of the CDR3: TGTGCCAGCAGTTTTATGGGGTCGGATCAGCCCCAGCATTTT. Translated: CASSFMGSDQPQHF.

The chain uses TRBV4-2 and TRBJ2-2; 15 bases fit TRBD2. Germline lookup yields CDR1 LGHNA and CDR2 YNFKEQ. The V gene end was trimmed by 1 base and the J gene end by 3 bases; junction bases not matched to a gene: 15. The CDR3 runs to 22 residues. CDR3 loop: CASSQGLIPGLAGGRDTGELFF. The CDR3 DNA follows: TGTGCCAGCAGCCAAGGGCTTATCCCGGGACTAGCGGGGGGTAGGGACACCGGGGAGCTGTTTTTT.

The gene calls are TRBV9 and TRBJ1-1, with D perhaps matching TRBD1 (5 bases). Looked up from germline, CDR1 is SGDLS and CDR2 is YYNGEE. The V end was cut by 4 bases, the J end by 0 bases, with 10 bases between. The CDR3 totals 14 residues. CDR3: CASSQGGVNTEAFF. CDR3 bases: TGTGCCAGCAGCCAAGGAGGGGTGAACACTGAAGCTTTCTTT.